This T cell receptor beta chain was obtained from a study of preoperative IRX-2 immunotherapy in early breast cancer. The ends were cut back, 4 bases at V and 0 bases at J, with 7 bases in the middle. The germline V gene has CDR1 SGHNT and CDR2 YYREEE (reference sequence). This CDR3 has 13 residues. Method: immunoSEQ multiplex PCR; TCRdb's copy keeps in-frame clones and lacks some. Of tens of thousands of clones in the sample, roughly 95% were seen once. Treatment noted: preoperative locoregional IRX-2 cytokine immunotherapy. The sample in question was tumor tissue, obtained after IRX-2 immunotherapy. The TCR comes from a human donor with breast cancer. The chain has TRBV5-4 and TRBJ1-1; D unclear. CDR3 sequence (DNA): TGTGCCAGCAGCCTTGGGCTGAACACTGAAGCTTTCTTT. It yields the protein CASSLGLNTEAFF.